Below, 18 T cell receptor beta chains from the same sample are listed, as sequenced in a study of blood T cell repertoires in COVID-19. Data came from immunoSEQ multiplex PCR; TCRdb stores just in-frame clones and leaves some out. This sample has 100,000 to 150,000 clones; around four fifths occur once, and the top ten carry approximately 2.4%. Sequencing used PBMCs or T cells enriched from blood (not recorded which). The source of these receptors is a man in his forties with acute COVID-19.

DNA of the CDR3: TGCGCCAGCAGCCGAGGACACTCCGCGAACACCGGGGAGCTGTTTTTT. It encodes CASSRGHSANTGELFF. The chain carries TRBV10-1 and TRBJ2-2, with TRBD1 as a possible D gene (5 bases). V was pared by 6 bases and J by 0 bases, with 14 bases between. CDR3 length equals 16 residues. CDR1 and CDR2 from the germline V gene are WNHNN and SYGVQD (reference sequence).

This clone was detected only once. V is TRBV6-5 and J is TRBJ2-1, with 11 bases that match TRBD2. Trimming at V came to 5 bases and at J to 5 bases, leaving 5 bases not matched to a gene. Germline CDR1 and CDR2: MNHEY and SVGAGI. This CDR3 spans 15 amino acids. The CDR3 bases are TGTGCCAGCAGTACCGGGACTAGCGGCAACAATGAGCAGTTCTTC. This translates into CASSTGTSGNNEQFF.

This clone was seen just once. V is TRBV6-5 and J is TRBJ2-7; TRBD1 matches 11 bases. With 5 bases clipped from V and 2 bases from J, the junction kept 5 bases outside the gene matches. The CDR3 consists of 15 residues. Germline V lookup: CDR1 MNHEY, CDR2 SVGAGI. The DNA for the CDR3 is TGTGCCAGCAGTAAACCGGGACAGGGGGCCTACGAGCAGTACTTC. It encodes CASSKPGQGAYEQYF.

The chain carries TRBV5-1 and TRBJ2-1; 8 bases agree with TRBD2. V dropped 1 base and J dropped 0; count of bases not matched to a gene: 9. The germline V gene encodes CDR1 SGHRS and CDR2 YFSETQ. CDR3 length: 18 residues. This chain's CDR3 is CASSLWETSASSYNEQFF. Written as DNA, the CDR3 is TGCGCCAGCAGCTTGTGGGAGACTAGCGCGAGCTCCTACAATGAGCAGTTCTTC.

The CDR3 loop is CASSTPGQGRDEQYF. The CDR3 DNA reads TGTGCCAGTAGTACCCCGGGACAGGGACGAGACGAGCAGTACTTC. V usage is TRBV19 and J usage is TRBJ2-7; TRBD1 aligns across 9 bases. Germline V gives CDR1 LNHDA, CDR2 SQIVND (reference sequence). J lost 5 bases, V lost 4 bases, and 9 bases had no gene match. There are 15 residues in the CDR3.

This chain joins TRBV5-1 and TRBJ2-7, with D perhaps TRBD1 (6 bases). Germline-derived CDR1 and CDR2 are SGHRS and YFSETQ. V dropped 1 base and J dropped 4 bases, with 15 bases sitting between them. The CDR3 loop spans 15 amino acids. The CDR3 DNA sequence: TGCGCCAGCAGCTTGAACACAGGGCAGGGATACGAGCAGTACTTC. This encodes CASSLNTGQGYEQYF.

The chain recombines TRBV12-3 or TRBV12-4 with TRBJ2-5; D is uncertain. The CDR3 loop spans 13 amino acids. V was clipped by 0 bases and J by 2 bases, with 4 bases between them. CDR3 in amino acids: CASSLASQETQYF. In DNA, the CDR3 is TGTGCCAGCAGTTTAGCTAGTCAAGAGACCCAGTACTTC.

This clone was seen just once. The CDR3 here is CASSLGEGGEGKLFF. The CDR3, as DNA: TGCGCCAGCAGCTTGGGGGAGGGCGGCGAGGGAAAACTGTTTTTT. The chain combines TRBV5-1 with TRBJ1-4; D call uncertain. V was shortened by 0 bases and J by 10 bases, with 16 bases between the two germline ends. Per germline, CDR1 SGHRS and CDR2 YFSETQ. This CDR3 is 15 amino acids long.

The genes are TRBV28 and TRBJ1-2; TRBD1 matches 7 bases. J was trimmed by 7 bases and V by 4 bases; bases with no gene match: 9. There are 14 residues in the CDR3. Germline-derived CDR1 and CDR2 are MDHEN and SYDVKM. Here the CDR3 reads CASSSPGGAAGYTF. CDR3 DNA sequence: TGTGCCAGCAGTTCCCCAGGGGGTGCGGCTGGCTACACCTTC.

This rearrangement joins TRBV5-1 to TRBJ1-1; tentative D call: TRBD1 (6 bases). The germline V gene has CDR1 SGHRS and CDR2 YFSETQ. Between the trimmed V and J ends, which lost 0 bases and 8 bases, there was a span of 11 bases. The CDR3 length is 13 residues. CDR3 protein: CASSLVQGLEAFF. The CDR3 region has the DNA TGCGCCAGCAGCTTGGTTCAGGGGCTGGAAGCTTTCTTT.

The rearrangement joins TRBV18 to TRBJ1-3; D is perhaps TRBD1 (5 bases). The CDR3 covers 16 residues. The germline V gene has CDR1 KGHSH and CDR2 LQKENI. V gave up 6 bases and J gave up 0 bases, with 15 bases separating them. Written as DNA, the CDR3 is TGTGCCAGCTCCCCCGCGGGGACCTTCTCTGGAAACACCATATATTTT. Residues: CASSPAGTFSGNTIYF.

This clone appeared a single time. CDR3 region: CASSLWTVRSYNEQFF. CDR3 sequence (DNA): TGTGCCAGCAGCCTATGGACAGTCCGCTCCTACAATGAGCAGTTCTTC. The chain links TRBV3-1 (or the pseudogene TRBV3-2) to TRBJ2-1; weak D call: TRBD1 (6 bases). Trimming shortened V by 4 bases and J by 0 bases, and 13 bases separated the two germline ends. This CDR3 has 16 amino acids. Germline CDR1 and CDR2: LGHDT and YNNKEL (reference sequence).

This chain joins TRBV19 and TRBJ1-1, with D possibly being TRBD1 (5 bases). CDR3 length: 15 amino acids. Germline loops: CDR1 LNHDA, CDR2 SQIVND (reference sequence). Between the trimmed V and J ends, which lost 10 bases and 2 bases, there was a span of 20 bases. CDR3 in amino acids: CATFSWTFRNTEAFF. The CDR3 DNA sequence: TGTGCCACTTTTTCCTGGACATTTCGCAACACTGAAGCTTTCTTT.

The chain links TRBV6-6 to TRBJ2-2; D remains ambiguous. This CDR3 spans 13 amino acids. Trimming stripped 5 bases from V and 1 base from J, with 5 bases between. Per germline, CDR1 MNHNY and CDR2 SVGAGI (reference sequence). The CDR3: CASSPLNTGELFF. The CDR3 DNA sequence: TGTGCCAGCAGTCCTCTGAACACCGGGGAGCTGTTTTTT.

The rearrangement joins TRBV7-3 to TRBJ2-2, with TRBD2 matching over 13 bases. Germline V gives CDR1 SGHTA, CDR2 FQGTGA. J gave up 4 bases and V 1 base, and 9 bases lay outside the gene matches. The CDR3 totals 19 residues. The CDR3 DNA is TGTGCCAGCAGCTTAAAAACTAGCGGGGGGGCCTCGAGCACCGGGGAGCTGTTTTTT. It is translated as CASSLKTSGGASSTGELFF.

CDR3 sequence (DNA): TGTGCCAGCAGCCGGGACAGGGGGCTTGGCGAGCAGTACTTC. Translating gives CASSRDRGLGEQYF. This chain uses TRBV11-3 with TRBJ2-7; 12 bases match TRBD1. V lost 5 bases to trimming and J lost 6 bases; unmatched junction nucleotides: 5. Germline lookup yields CDR1 SGHNT and CDR2 YENEEA. The CDR3 extends over 14 amino acids.

J is TRBJ2-7 and V is TRBV24-1; a weak D match, TRBD2 (5 bases). The V gene lost 11 bases and the J gene lost 3 bases, with 13 bases spanning the gap. This CDR3 is 12 amino acids long. Looked up from germline, CDR1 is KGHDR and CDR2 is SFDVKD. The CDR3 reads CAILGINYEQYF. CDR3 DNA: TGTGCCATCCTCGGGATTAACTACGAGCAGTACTTC.

This clone was recorded many times. V usage is TRBV30 and J usage is TRBJ1-2, with TRBD1 matching 7 bases. This CDR3 region has 14 residues. The germline V gene encodes CDR1 GTSNPN and CDR2 SVGIG (reference sequence). The V gene end was trimmed by 5 bases and the J gene end by 4 bases; junction bases not matched to a gene: 10. Here the CDR3 reads CAWGLDRVGYGYTF. In DNA, the CDR3 is TGTGCCTGGGGGCTCGACAGGGTGGGCTATGGCTACACCTTC.